One and the same sample provided the 20 T cell receptor beta chains below, sequenced in a study of human T cells and chemical hapten exposure. TCRdb independently ran MiXCR on the RACE reads; one entry per CDR3 protein. The table includes about 250,000 distinct CDR3 sequences, 7.5% to 8% detected once. The time point: pre-sensitization, week 0. Treatment of the sample: therapeutic diphenylcyclopropenone sensitization with weekly scalp DPC. Sequencing was performed on whole blood, taken in connection with sensitization to the hapten diphenylcyclopropenone (DPC). The receptors derive from a man younger than 35 with alopecia areata. Some clones in this sample may be carry-over from other donors' samples.

This clonotype was detected ten times or more. CDR3 protein: CASRETANYGYTF. The CDR3 nucleotides read TGTGCCAGCAGAGAGACAGCTAACTATGGCTACACCTTC. The chain links TRBV12-3 or TRBV12-4 to TRBJ1-2; maybe TRBD1 (5 bases). The CDR3 totals 13 residues. Trimming shortened V by 6 bases and J by 0 bases, and 8 bases separated the two germline ends.

In its sample, this clonotype was seen many times. V usage is TRBV4-3 and J usage is TRBJ1-6; tentatively, D is TRBD1 (5 bases). The CDR3 runs to 16 residues. CDR1 and CDR2 (germline): LGHNA, YSLEER. V was cut by 0 bases and J by 7 bases, with 13 bases left in between. The CDR3: CASSQDLGVRNSPLHF. In nucleotides, the CDR3 is TGCGCCAGCAGCCAAGATCTGGGGGTAAGGAATTCACCCCTCCACTTT.

This chain connects TRBV4-2 to TRBJ2-5; possible D gene TRBD2, 7 bases. Trimming cost V 1 base and J 4 bases, with 13 bases left between them. The CDR3 runs 15 residues. Germline assignment: CDR1 LGHNA and CDR2 YNFKEQ. CDR3 DNA sequence: TGTGCCAGCAGCCAAGGAGGGGGGGGCCCAGAGACCCAGTACTTC. Translated: CASSQGGGGPETQYF.

The chain uses TRBV3-1 and TRBJ1-2; D gene uncertain. This CDR3 has 14 amino acids. V shed 1 base and J shed 4 bases, with 10 bases lying between them. Germline V gene data show CDR1 as LGHDT and CDR2 as YNNKEL (reference sequence). The CDR3 DNA sequence: TGTGCCAGCAGCCAAGGGAGCAGCGGCTATGGCTACACCTTC. It specifies CASSQGSSGYGYTF.

This clonotype was counted a few times. The J gene is TRBJ2-7, the V gene TRBV4-3; 7 bases are shared with TRBD1. The germline gives CDR1 LGHNA, CDR2 YSLEER. The CDR3 spans 13 residues. Trimming cost V 3 bases and J 8 bases; bases outside gene matches: 7. The CDR3 reads CASSHSGTEKQYF. CDR3 DNA: TGCGCCAGCAGCCATTCCGGGACAGAAAAGCAGTACTTC.

In this sample, this clonotype turned up a few times. In nucleotides, the CDR3 is TGCGCCAGCAGCTCCCTTGACAGGGTTGGGACAGATACGCAGTATTTT. It translates to CASSSLDRVGTDTQYF. The V and J genes are TRBV4-3 and TRBJ2-3; 7 bases line up with TRBD1. The CDR3 is made up of 16 amino acids. CDR1 LGHNA and CDR2 YSLEER come from the germline V gene. V shed 5 bases and J 3 bases; nucleotides not matched to a gene: 11.

This clonotype was seen a few times. This chain uses TRBV5-5 with TRBJ2-2; D not resolved. The V gene lost 4 bases and the J gene lost 4 bases, with 20 bases spanning the gap. This CDR3 is 17 amino acids long. Looked up from germline, CDR1 is SGHKS and CDR2 is YYEKEE (reference sequence). CDR3: CASSPRAAITFTGELFF. The CDR3 DNA sequence: TGTGCCAGCAGCCCCCGAGCCGCCATAACCTTCACCGGGGAGCTGTTTTTT.

This clonotype was seen more than once but under ten times. The chain carries TRBV11-2 and TRBJ2-5; D remains ambiguous. CDR1 is SGHAT and CDR2 is FQNNGV in the germline V gene. The CDR3 loop spans 12 amino acids. Trimming cost V 1 base and J 5 bases, with 5 bases left between them. CDR3: CASSLVMETQYF. In DNA, the CDR3 is TGTGCCAGCAGCTTAGTTATGGAGACCCAGTACTTC.

V usage is TRBV7-2 and J usage is TRBJ2-4, with a weak D call TRBD1 (6 bases). Trimming removed 3 bases from V and 8 bases from J, with 17 bases in between. Germline V lookup: CDR1 SGHTA, CDR2 FQGNSA. The CDR3 is 15 residues long. CDR3 residues: CASSFWDTVVDIQYF. CDR3 bases: TGTGCCAGCAGCTTTTGGGACACGGTTGTAGACATTCAGTACTTC.

The chain combines TRBV11-1 with TRBJ1-1, with D tentatively TRBD1 (5 bases). With 3 bases removed from V and 4 bases from J, the gap between germline ends came to 12 bases. Germline assignment: CDR1 SGHAT and CDR2 FQDESV (reference sequence). The CDR3 is 14 residues long. CDR3: CASSFRVKGTEAFF. The CDR3 DNA reads as TGTGCCAGCAGCTTCAGGGTGAAAGGCACTGAAGCTTTCTTT.

The genes are TRBV20-1 and TRBJ2-3, with D maybe TRBD2 (6 bases). V shed 6 bases and J shed 5 bases, with 21 bases lying between them. The CDR3 runs to 15 residues. Germline V lookup: CDR1 DFQATT, CDR2 SNEGSKA (reference sequence). CDR3 amino acids: CSAPISAGLGDTQYF. In DNA form, the CDR3 reads TGCAGTGCCCCTATCTCTGCGGGGCTGGGAGATACGCAGTATTTT.

The V and J genes are TRBV5-1 and TRBJ2-5; weak D call: TRBD2 (6 bases). The CDR3 contains 14 residues. Looked up from germline, CDR1 is SGHRS and CDR2 is YFSETQ. V was shortened by 0 bases and J by 2 bases, with 8 bases between the two germline ends. CDR3 nucleotides: TGCGCCAGCAGCTTGGCTCGGGGGCAAGAGACCCAGTACTTC. It encodes CASSLARGQETQYF. The variable domain in full, with the rest retrieved from reference TRBV5-1 and TRBJ2-5, is KAGVTQTPRYLIKTRGQQVTLSCSPISGHRSVSWYQQTPGQGLQFLFEYFSETQRNKGNFPGRFSGRQFSNSRSEMNVSTLELGDSALYLCASSLARGQETQYFGPGTRLLVL.

This clonotype was observed a handful of times. V and J are TRBV27 and TRBJ2-7; D remains ambiguous. Germline V gene sequence: CDR1 MNHEY, CDR2 SMNVEV (reference sequence). This CDR3 is built from 14 residues. V lost 6 bases and J 0 bases, leaving 12 bases between the germline ends. Here the CDR3 reads CASRRLSSSYEQYF. The CDR3 DNA follows: TGTGCCAGCAGAAGACTTTCCAGCTCCTACGAGCAGTACTTC.

The chain couples TRBV9 to TRBJ2-3; weak D call: TRBD1 (5 bases). V was cut by 4 bases and J by 2 bases, with 8 bases left in between. CDR3 size: 13 residues. Per the germline V gene, CDR1 is SGDLS and CDR2 is YYNGEE. CDR3: CASSKGNTDTQYF. In nucleotides, the CDR3 is TGTGCCAGCAGCAAGGGGAACACAGATACGCAGTATTTT.

The V and J genes are TRBV28 and TRBJ2-7; 7 positions match TRBD1. CDR3 length equals 14 residues. CDR1 MDHEN and CDR2 SYDVKM come from the germline V gene. Germline trimming cut 7 bases from V and 0 bases from J; bases unmatched to any gene: 6. DNA of the CDR3: TGTGCCAGCAAGTTACAGGGGAGCTCCTACGAGCAGTACTTC. Its translation: CASKLQGSSYEQYF.

The V call is TRBV4-2, the J call TRBJ2-5; TRBD1 matches at 8 bases. The CDR3 runs 16 residues. CDR1 and CDR2 from the germline V gene are LGHNA and YNFKEQ. V lost 3 bases to trimming and J lost 5 bases; unmatched junction nucleotides: 11. The CDR3: CASSHASGGPDETQYF. The CDR3 nucleotides read TGTGCCAGCAGCCACGCTTCAGGGGGCCCTGATGAGACCCAGTACTTC.

The chain combines TRBV6-5 with TRBJ1-3, with 8 bases lining up with TRBD1. V was clipped by 10 bases and J by 3 bases; unmatched bases: 11. Germline V gene data show CDR1 as MNHEY and CDR2 as SVGAGI. The CDR3 has 15 residues. The CDR3 protein is CATRLRTGNGNTIYF. CDR3 bases: TGTGCCACAAGACTTAGGACAGGGAATGGAAACACCATATATTTT.

The CDR3 sequence is CASSYPLPLHF. The CDR3 DNA follows: TGTGCCAGCAGTTACCCTTTACCCCTCCACTTT. The gene calls are TRBV6-2 or TRBV6-3 and TRBJ1-6; D not resolved. The CDR3 contains 11 residues. V was cut by 2 bases and J by 12 bases, with 5 bases left in between. Looked up from germline, CDR1 is MNHEY and CDR2 is SVGEGT.

This clonotype was recorded a few times. The chain links TRBV5-1 to TRBJ1-1; unclear D gene. V dropped 3 bases and J dropped 2 bases, with 8 bases sitting between them. The germline V gene encodes CDR1 SGHRS and CDR2 YFSETQ. CDR3 length: 13 residues. The CDR3 reads CASSSDGNTEAFF. The CDR3 DNA reads TGCGCCAGCAGCTCGGACGGAAACACTGAAGCTTTCTTT. Looking up the rest from reference TRBV5-1 and TRBJ1-1 gives the full variable domain: KAGVTQTPRYLIKTRGQQVTLSCSPISGHRSVSWYQQTPGQGLQFLFEYFSETQRNKGNFPGRFSGRQFSNSRSEMNVSTLELGDSALYLCASSSDGNTEAFFGQGTRLTVV.

This clonotype occurred many times. This rearrangement joins TRBV27 to TRBJ2-2; D possibly corresponds to TRBD2 (6 bases). This CDR3 contains 13 residues. Germline V gives CDR1 MNHEY, CDR2 SMNVEV (reference sequence). The V and J ends lost 8 bases and 4 bases respectively, with 11 bases between them. The CDR3 bases are TGTGCCAGCGCATACGGGGGCACCGGGGAGCTGTTTTTT. It specifies CASAYGGTGELFF.